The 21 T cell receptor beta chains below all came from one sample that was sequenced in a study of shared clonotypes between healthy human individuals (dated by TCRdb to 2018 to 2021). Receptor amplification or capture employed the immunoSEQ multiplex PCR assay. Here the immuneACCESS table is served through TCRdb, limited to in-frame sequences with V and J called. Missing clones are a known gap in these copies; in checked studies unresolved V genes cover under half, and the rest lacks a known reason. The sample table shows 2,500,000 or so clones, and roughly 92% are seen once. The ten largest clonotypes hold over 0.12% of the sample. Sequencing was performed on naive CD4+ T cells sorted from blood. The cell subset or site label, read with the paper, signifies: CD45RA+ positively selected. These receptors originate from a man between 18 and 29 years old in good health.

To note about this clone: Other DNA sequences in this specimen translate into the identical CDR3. The CDR3 loop is CASSYGNQPQHF. In DNA, the CDR3 is TGTGCCAGCAGTTACGGCAATCAGCCCCAGCATTTT. This chain uses TRBV6-6 with TRBJ1-5; unclear D gene. The germline gives CDR1 MNHNY, CDR2 SVGAGI (reference sequence). This CDR3 spans 12 amino acids. The V end was cut by 2 bases, the J end by 2 bases, with 1 base between.

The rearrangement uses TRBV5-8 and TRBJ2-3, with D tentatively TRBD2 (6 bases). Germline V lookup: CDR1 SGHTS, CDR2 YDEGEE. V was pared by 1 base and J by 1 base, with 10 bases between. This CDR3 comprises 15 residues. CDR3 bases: TGTGCCAGCAGCTTGCCGGGACTTGGCACAGATACGCAGTATTTT. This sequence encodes CASSLPGLGTDTQYF.

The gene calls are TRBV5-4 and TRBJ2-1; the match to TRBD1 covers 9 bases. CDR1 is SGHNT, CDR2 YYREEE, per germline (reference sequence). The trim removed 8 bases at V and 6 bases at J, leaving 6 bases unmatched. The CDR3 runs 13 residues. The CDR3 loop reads CARGTGPSNEQFF. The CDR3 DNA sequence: TGTGCCAGGGGGACAGGGCCCTCCAATGAGCAGTTCTTC.

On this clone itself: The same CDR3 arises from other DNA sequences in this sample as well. CDR3 DNA sequence: TGTGCCATCAGGGGACTAGCGGAAGAGACCCAGTACTTC. Encoded protein: CAIRGLAEETQYF. The V gene is TRBV10-3, the J gene TRBJ2-5, with 11 bases matching TRBD2. Germline V gene data show CDR1 as ENHRY and CDR2 as SYGVKD. The CDR3 extends over 13 amino acids. With 6 bases clipped from V and 3 bases from J, the junction kept 0 bases outside the gene matches.

CDR3 in DNA: TGTGCCAGCAGCCAATGGGAAGGAGGAGATCAGCCCCAGCATTTT. Its translation is CASSQWEGGDQPQHF. This chain joins TRBV4-2 and TRBJ1-5; D is ambiguous. Trimming left V 2 bases short and J 5 bases short, with 13 bases between. The germline CDR1 and CDR2 sequences are LGHNA and YNFKEQ. The CDR3 sequence is 15 residues long.

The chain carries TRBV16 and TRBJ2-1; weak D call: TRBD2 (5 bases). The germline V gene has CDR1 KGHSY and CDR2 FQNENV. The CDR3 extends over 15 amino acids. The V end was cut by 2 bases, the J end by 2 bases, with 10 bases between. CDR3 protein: CASSQTAGPYNEQFF. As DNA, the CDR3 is TGTGCCAGCAGCCAAACGGCGGGCCCCTACAATGAGCAGTTCTTC.

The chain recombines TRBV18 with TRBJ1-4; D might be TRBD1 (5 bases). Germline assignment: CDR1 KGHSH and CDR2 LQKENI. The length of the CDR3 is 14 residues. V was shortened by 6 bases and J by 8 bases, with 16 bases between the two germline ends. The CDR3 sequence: CASSSTAQGEKLFF. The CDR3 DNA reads TGTGCCAGCTCTTCGACAGCCCAGGGCGAAAAACTGTTTTTT.

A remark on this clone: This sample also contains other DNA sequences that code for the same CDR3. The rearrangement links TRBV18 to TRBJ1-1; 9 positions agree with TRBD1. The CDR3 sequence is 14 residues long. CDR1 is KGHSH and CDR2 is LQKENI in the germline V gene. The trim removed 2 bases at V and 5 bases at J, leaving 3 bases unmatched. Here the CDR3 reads CASSPDRGGTEAFF. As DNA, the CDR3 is TGTGCCAGCTCACCAGACAGGGGGGGGACTGAAGCTTTCTTT.

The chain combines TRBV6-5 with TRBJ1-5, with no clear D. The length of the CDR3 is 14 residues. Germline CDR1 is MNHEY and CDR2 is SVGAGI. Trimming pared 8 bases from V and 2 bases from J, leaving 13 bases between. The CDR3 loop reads CASLGSEGNQPQHF. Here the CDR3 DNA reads TGTGCCAGCCTGGGAAGTGAGGGCAATCAGCCCCAGCATTTT.

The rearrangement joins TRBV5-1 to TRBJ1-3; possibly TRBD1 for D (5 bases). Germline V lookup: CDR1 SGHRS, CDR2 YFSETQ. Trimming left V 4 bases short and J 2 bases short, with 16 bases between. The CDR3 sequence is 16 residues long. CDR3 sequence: CASSETPGSAGNTIYF. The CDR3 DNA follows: TGCGCCAGCAGCGAAACACCAGGGAGCGCTGGAAACACCATATATTTT.

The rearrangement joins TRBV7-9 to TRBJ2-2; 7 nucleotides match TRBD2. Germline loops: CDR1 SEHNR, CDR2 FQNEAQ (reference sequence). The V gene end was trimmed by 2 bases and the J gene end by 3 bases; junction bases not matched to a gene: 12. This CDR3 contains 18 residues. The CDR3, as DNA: TGTGCCAGCAGCTTAATGAGAGCGGGAAGAGCGTACACCGGGGAGCTGTTTTTT. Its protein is CASSLMRAGRAYTGELFF.

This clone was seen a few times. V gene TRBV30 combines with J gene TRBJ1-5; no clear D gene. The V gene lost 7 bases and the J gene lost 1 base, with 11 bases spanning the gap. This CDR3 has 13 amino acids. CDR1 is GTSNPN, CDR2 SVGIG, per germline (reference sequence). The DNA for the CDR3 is TGTGCCTCCGATCTTGGGAGCAATCAGCCCCAGCATTTT. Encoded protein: CASDLGSNQPQHF.

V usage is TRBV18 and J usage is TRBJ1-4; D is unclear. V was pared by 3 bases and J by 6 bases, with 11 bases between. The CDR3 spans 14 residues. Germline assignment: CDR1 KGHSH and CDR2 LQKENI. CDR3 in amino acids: CASSPPGPDEKLFF. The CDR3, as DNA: TGTGCCAGCTCACCTCCGGGCCCCGATGAAAAACTGTTTTTT.

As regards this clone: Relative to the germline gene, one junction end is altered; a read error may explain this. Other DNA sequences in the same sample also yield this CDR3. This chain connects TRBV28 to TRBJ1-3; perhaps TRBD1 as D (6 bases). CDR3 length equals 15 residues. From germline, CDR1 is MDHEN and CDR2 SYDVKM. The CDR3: CAARGGRESGNTIYF. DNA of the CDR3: TGTGCCGCAAGAGGGGGGAGGGAATCTGGAAACACTATATATTTT. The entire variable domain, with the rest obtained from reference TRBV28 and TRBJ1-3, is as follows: DVKVTQSSRYLVKRTGEKVFLECVQDMDHENMFWYRQDPGLGLRLIYFSYDVKMKEKGDIPEGYSVSREKKERFSLILESASTNQTSMYLCAARGGRESGNTIYFGEGSWLTVV.

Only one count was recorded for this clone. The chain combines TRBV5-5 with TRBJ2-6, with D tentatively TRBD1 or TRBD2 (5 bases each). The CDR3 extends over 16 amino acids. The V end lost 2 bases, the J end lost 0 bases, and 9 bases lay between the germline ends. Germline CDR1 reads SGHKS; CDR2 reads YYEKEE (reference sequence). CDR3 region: CASSLGTDSGANVLTF. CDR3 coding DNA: TGTGCCAGCAGCTTAGGGACCGACTCTGGGGCCAACGTCCTGACTTTC.

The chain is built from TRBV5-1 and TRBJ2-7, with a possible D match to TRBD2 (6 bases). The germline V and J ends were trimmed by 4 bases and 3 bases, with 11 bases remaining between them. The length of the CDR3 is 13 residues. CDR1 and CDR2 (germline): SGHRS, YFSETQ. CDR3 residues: CASSPGVYYEQYF. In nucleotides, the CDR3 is TGCGCCAGCAGCCCGGGAGTCTACTACGAGCAGTACTTC.

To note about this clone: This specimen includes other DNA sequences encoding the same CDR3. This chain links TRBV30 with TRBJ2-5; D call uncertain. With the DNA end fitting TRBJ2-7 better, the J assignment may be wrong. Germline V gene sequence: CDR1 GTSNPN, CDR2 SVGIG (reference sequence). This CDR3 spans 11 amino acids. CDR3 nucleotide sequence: TGTGCCTGGAGTGAGAGTTACGAGCAGTACTTC. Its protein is CAWSESYEQYF.

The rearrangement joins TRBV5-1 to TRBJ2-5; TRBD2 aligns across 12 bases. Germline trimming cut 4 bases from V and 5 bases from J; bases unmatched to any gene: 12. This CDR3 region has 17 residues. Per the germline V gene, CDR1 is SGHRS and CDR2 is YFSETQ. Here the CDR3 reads CASSETPTSGGWETQYF. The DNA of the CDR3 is TGCGCCAGCAGCGAAACCCCGACTAGCGGGGGTTGGGAGACCCAGTACTTC.

CDR3 residues: CASSLQGSRTEAFF. The CDR3 region has the DNA TGTGCCAGCAGCTTACAGGGCTCCCGCACTGAAGCTTTCTTT. The chain couples TRBV7-3 to TRBJ1-1; tentatively, D is TRBD1 (5 bases). Germline assignment: CDR1 SGHTA and CDR2 FQGTGA. The CDR3 covers 14 residues. Trimming took off 2 bases at V and 4 bases at J, with 11 bases between the two ends. Using reference TRBV7-3 and TRBJ1-1 for the parts outside the CDR3, the full variable domain is GAGVSQTPSNKVTEKGKYVELRCDPISGHTALYWYRQSLGQGPEFLIYFQGTGAADDSGLPNDRFFAVRPEGSVSTLKIQRTERGDSAVYLCASSLQGSRTEAFFGQGTRLTVV.

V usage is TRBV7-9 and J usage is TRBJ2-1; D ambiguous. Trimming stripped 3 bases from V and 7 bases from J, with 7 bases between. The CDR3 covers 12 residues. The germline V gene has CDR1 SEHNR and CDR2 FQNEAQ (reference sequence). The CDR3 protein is CASSFDLNEQFF. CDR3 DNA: TGTGCCAGCAGCTTCGACTTGAATGAGCAGTTCTTC.

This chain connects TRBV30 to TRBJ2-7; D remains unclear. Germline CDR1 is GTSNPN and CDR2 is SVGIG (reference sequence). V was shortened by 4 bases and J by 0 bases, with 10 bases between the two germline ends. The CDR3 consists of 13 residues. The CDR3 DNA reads TGTGCCTGGACCCCCACGGGCTCCTACGAGCAGTACTTC. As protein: CAWTPTGSYEQYF.